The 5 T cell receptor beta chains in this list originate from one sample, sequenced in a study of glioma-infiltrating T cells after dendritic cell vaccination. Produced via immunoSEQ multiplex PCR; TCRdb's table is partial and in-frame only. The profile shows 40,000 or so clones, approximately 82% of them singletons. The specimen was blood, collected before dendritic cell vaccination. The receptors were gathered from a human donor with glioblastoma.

The CDR3 spells CASSELATGGGELFF. CDR3 nucleotide sequence: TGTGCCAGCAGTGAGCTCGCCACAGGGGGAGGGGAGCTGTTTTTT. The V call is TRBV6-1, the J call TRBJ2-2; 8 bases are shared with TRBD1. This CDR3 spans 15 amino acids. The germline V gene has CDR1 MNHNS and CDR2 SASEGT. V gave up 3 bases and J gave up 8 bases; unmatched junction bases: 8.

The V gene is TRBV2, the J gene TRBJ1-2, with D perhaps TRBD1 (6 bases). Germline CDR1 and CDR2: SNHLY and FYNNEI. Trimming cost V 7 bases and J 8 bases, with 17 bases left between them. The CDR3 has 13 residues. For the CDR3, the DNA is TGTGCCAGCACGGCGGTGGGCAGGGGAGGCTACACCTTC. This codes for CASTAVGRGGYTF. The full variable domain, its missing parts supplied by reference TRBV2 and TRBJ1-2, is EPEVTQTPSHQVTQMGQEVILRCVPISNHLYFYWYRQILGQKVEFLVSFYNNEISEKSEIFDDQFSVERPDGSNFTLKIRSTKLEDSAMYFCASTAVGRGGYTFGSGTRLTVV.

The CDR3 spells CASSFGQAPYEQYF. The CDR3 DNA reads TGTGCCAGCAGTTTCGGACAGGCTCCCTACGAGCAGTACTTC. The rearrangement links TRBV27 to TRBJ2-7; 7 nucleotides align to TRBD1. Looked up from germline, CDR1 is MNHEY and CDR2 is SMNVEV (reference sequence). CDR3 length: 14 residues. The ends lost 3 bases at V and 2 bases at J; junction bases unmatched: 4.

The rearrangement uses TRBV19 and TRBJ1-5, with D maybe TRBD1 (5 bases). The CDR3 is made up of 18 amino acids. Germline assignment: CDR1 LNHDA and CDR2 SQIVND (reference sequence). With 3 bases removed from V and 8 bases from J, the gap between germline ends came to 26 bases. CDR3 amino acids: CASSIMGRVNVATEPQHF. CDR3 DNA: TGTGCCAGTAGTATCATGGGCAGGGTTAACGTCGCGACGGAGCCCCAGCATTTT.

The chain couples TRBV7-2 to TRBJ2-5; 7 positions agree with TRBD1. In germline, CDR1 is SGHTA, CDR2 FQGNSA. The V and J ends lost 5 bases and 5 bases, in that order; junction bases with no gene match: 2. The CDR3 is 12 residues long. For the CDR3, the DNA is TGTGCCAGCAGCCACAGGGGCGAGACCCAGTACTTC. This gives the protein CASSHRGETQYF.